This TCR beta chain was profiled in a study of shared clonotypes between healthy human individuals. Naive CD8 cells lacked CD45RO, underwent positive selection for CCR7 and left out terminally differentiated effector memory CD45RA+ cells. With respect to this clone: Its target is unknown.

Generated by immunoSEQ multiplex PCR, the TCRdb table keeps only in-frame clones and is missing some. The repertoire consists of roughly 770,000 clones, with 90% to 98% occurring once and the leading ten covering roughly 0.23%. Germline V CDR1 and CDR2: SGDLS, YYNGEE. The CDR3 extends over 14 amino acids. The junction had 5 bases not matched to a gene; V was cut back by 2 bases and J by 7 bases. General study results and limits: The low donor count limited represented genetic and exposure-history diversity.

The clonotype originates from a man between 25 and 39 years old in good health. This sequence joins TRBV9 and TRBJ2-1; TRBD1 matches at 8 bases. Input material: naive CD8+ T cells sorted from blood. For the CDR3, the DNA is TGTGCCAGCAGCGTGGGGGGACAGGATAATGAGCAGTTCTTC. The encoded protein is CASSVGGQDNEQFF. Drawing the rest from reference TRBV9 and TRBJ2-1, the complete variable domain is DSGVTQTPKHLITATGQRVTLRCSPRSGDLSVYWYQQSLDQGLQFLIQYYNGEERAKGNILERFSAQQFPDLHSELNLSSLELGDSALYFCASSVGGQDNEQFFGPGTRLTVL.